The sequence of this TCR beta chain was determined in a study of blood T cell repertoires in COVID-19. For the study at large: The samples span acute and convalescent COVID-19 from the United States, Italy and Spain. T cells, B-cell-depleted T cells, or PBMCs supplied cDNA or gDNA.

Methods used by the authors: Nucleated cell number was recorded as an estimate derived from reference gene primer amplification. Some clones are missing from TCRdb's copy, which holds only in-frame ones; the method was immunoSEQ multiplex PCR. V, J and clone size derive from that table, while D and trimming were established from the DNA sequence. The table includes about 200,000 clones, roughly nine tenths detected once. There are 13 residues in the CDR3. Germline loops: CDR1 ENHRY, CDR2 SYGVKD. V lost 6 bases and J lost 9, with 15 bases in between. What was sequenced was peripheral blood. This clonotype was sampled from a man aged 60 to 69 with active or convalescent COVID-19. The chain combines TRBV10-3 with TRBJ1-5; weak D call: TRBD1 (6 bases). Written as DNA, the CDR3 is TGTGCCATCAGACAGGGACCCATGGTGCCCCAGCATTTT. Translation: CAIRQGPMVPQHF.